The rows below give T cell receptor beta chains drawn from one sample of a study of blood T cells in healthy people across ages. TCRdb reprocessed the 5' RACE reads via MiXCR and lists one record per CDR3 protein. The data contain around 1.7 million distinct CDR3 sequences, 28% of them singletons. Material: blood. Receptors were obtained from a woman in her 30s in good health. Each CDR3 is given with its conserved first and last residue. The D gene is left open where the match is weak. Size tells how often a clone was seen (once, few, many) or the class of an expanded clone, and some rows leave it out.

TRBV10-3	-	TRBJ1-5	few	TGTGCCATCAGTGCGAGGGGAAATCAGCCCCAGCATTTT	CAISARGNQPQHF
TRBV15	-	TRBJ2-7	many	TGTGCCACCAGCAGAGATTGGGGGAATTACGAGCAGTACTTC	CATSRDWGNYEQYF
TRBV12-3/TRBV12-4	TRBD1	TRBJ2-7	many	TGTGCCAGCACGGACGACAGGGGGGTTTCCTACGAGCAGTACTTC	CASTDDRGVSYEQYF
TRBV27	TRBD2	TRBJ2-1	few	TGTGCCAGCAGTTTTGGGCTAACGGGAGGGCCTACTGAGCAGTTCTTC	CASSFGLTGGPTEQFF
TRBV20-1	TRBD2	TRBJ2-1	many	TGCAGTGCTTCGACTAGCGCAAGCTCCTACAATGAGCAGTTCTTC	CSASTSASSYNEQFF
TRBV12-3/TRBV12-4	TRBD2	TRBJ2-7	few	TGTGCCAGCAACCCTAGCGGGAGCTCCTACGAGCAGTACTTC	CASNPSGSSYEQYF
TRBV29-1	-	TRBJ2-7	-	TGCAGCGTTGGGCTCCGGACGGGCTACGAGCAGTACTTC	CSVGLRTGYEQYF
TRBV6-2/TRBV6-3	-	TRBJ2-5	-	TGTGCCAGCAGCAGGACAGGGAGGGACAAGCAGTACTTC	CASSRTGRDKQYF
TRBV20-1	-	TRBJ1-1	few	TGCAGTGCTGAGGATAAGGGGGGCCCCCACACTGAAGCTTTCTTT	CSAEDKGGPHTEAFF
TRBV20-1	TRBD2	TRBJ2-1	-	TGCAGTGCTAGAAGGCTAGCGGACAATGAGCAGTTCTTC	CSARRLADNEQFF
TRBV11-2	TRBD2	TRBJ2-5	-	TGTGCCGGAAAAGGACTAGCGGGAGAAGAGACCCAGTACTTC	CAGKGLAGEETQYF
TRBV27	TRBD2	TRBJ2-1	few	TGTGCCAGCAGTGGTTCAGCGGGGAGCTCCTACAATGAGCAGTTCTTC	CASSGSAGSSYNEQFF
TRBV28	-	TRBJ2-3	-	TGTGCCAGCAGTTTAGATTCGGGCCCGTGGGGGGGCTCAGATACGCAGTATTTT	CASSLDSGPWGGSDTQYF
TRBV10-3	-	TRBJ1-2	-	TGTGCCATCAGTGAGTTGACCGCGCCTAACTATGGCTACACCTTC	CAISELTAPNYGYTF
TRBV7-9	TRBD2	TRBJ2-5	few	TGTGCCAGCAGCTTAGATCCCGCGGGAGTGGAGACCCAGTACTTC	CASSLDPAGVETQYF
TRBV5-5	-	TRBJ2-3	-	TGTGCCAGCAGCTTGGCCGGGATCCAGGTGACAGATACGCAGTATTTT	CASSLAGIQVTDTQYF
TRBV4-2	-	TRBJ2-7	many	TGTGCCAGCAGCCCCAGACCCTATCTCTACGAGCAGTACTTC	CASSPRPYLYEQYF
TRBV20-1	-	TRBJ2-1	few	TGCAGTGCTAGTAGGGCCAGCTCTAGTGAGCAGTTCTTC	CSASRASSSEQFF
TRBV5-6	-	TRBJ2-7	many	TGTGCCAGCAGCTTGATGAGGGCAGGCGAGCAGTACTTC	CASSLMRAGEQYF
TRBV5-1	-	TRBJ2-5	-	TGCGCCAGCAGCTTGGGGACGGCTACCTACGAAGAGCAGTACTTC	CASSLGTATYEEQYF